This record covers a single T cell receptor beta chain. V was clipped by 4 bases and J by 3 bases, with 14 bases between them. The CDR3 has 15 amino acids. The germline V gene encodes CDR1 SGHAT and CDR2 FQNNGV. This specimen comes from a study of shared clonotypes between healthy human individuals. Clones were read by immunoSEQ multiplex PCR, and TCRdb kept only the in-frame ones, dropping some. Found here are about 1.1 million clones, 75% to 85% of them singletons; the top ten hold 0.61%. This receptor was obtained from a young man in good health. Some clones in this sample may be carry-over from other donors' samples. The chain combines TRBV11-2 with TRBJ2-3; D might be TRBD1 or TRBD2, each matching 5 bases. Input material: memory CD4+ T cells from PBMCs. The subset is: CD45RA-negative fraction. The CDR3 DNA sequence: TGTGCCAGCAGCTCACCCGGGGCTAGGACAGATACGCAGTATTTT. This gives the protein CASSSPGARTDTQYF.